These 20 T cell receptor beta chains came from one sample sequenced in a study of blood T cell repertoires in COVID-19. The assay was immunoSEQ multiplex PCR, and TCRdb's table has in-frame clones only and misses some. The sample includes 200,000 to 250,000 clones, around 88% of them seen just once. Sequenced sample: peripheral blood. The origin of the receptors is a woman younger than 45 who had recovered from COVID-19.

The chain couples TRBV6-2 or TRBV6-3 to TRBJ1-2; 8 nucleotides align to TRBD1. Germline V gene sequence: CDR1 MNHEY, CDR2 SVGEGT. This CDR3 comprises 14 residues. After removal of 0 bases from V and 13 bases from J, the junction contained 10 bases not matched to a gene. The CDR3 bases are TGTGCCAGCAGTTACTCGACAGGGGTCCTTTCCCCCACCTTC. Its translation: CASSYSTGVLSPTF.

The count of this clone is one. V and J are TRBV19 and TRBJ1-1; D gene uncertain. Per the germline V gene, CDR1 is LNHDA and CDR2 is SQIVND (reference sequence). Trimming removed 1 base from V and 5 bases from J, with 11 bases in between. CDR3 length: 14 amino acids. The CDR3 bases are TGTGCCAGTAGTATAGGGGAGGGAGGAACTGAAGCTTTCTTT. Translating it yields CASSIGEGGTEAFF.

The chain couples TRBV29-1 to TRBJ1-1, with D maybe TRBD1 (6 bases). The CDR3 spans 14 residues. V lost 4 bases and J 6 bases, leaving 18 bases between the germline ends. The V gene's germline CDR1 is SQVTM and CDR2 ANQGSEA. The CDR3 region has the DNA TGCAGCGTTGTGCGGGGGGCAGTCCAACCTGAAGCTTTCTTT. This translates into CSVVRGAVQPEAFF. Full variable domain (outside the CDR3, taken from reference TRBV29-1 and TRBJ1-1): SAVISQKPSRDICQRGTSLTIQCQVDSQVTMMFWYRQQPGQSLTLIATANQGSEATYESGFVIDKFPISRPNLTFSTLTVSNMSPEDSSIYLCSVVRGAVQPEAFFGQGTRLTVV.

V and J are TRBV18 and TRBJ1-5, with a tentative D call TRBD1 (6 bases). The CDR3 is 18 amino acids. Between the trimmed V and J ends, which lost 3 bases and 1 base, there was a span of 19 bases. From germline, CDR1 is KGHSH and CDR2 LQKENI. CDR3 in DNA: TGTGCCAGCTCACCCACTTTTAGGCGGGGGCGAAGCAATCAGCCCCAGCATTTT. This gives the protein CASSPTFRRGRSNQPQHF.

This clone appeared a single time. This chain connects TRBV6-5 to TRBJ1-5, with 7 bases lining up with TRBD1. Germline loops: CDR1 MNHEY, CDR2 SVGAGI. The CDR3 runs 15 residues. J was trimmed by 3 bases and V by 6 bases; bases with no gene match: 8. CDR3 sequence: CASSYRDRNNQPQHF. The CDR3 bases are TGTGCCAGCAGCTACCGGGACAGAAACAATCAGCCCCAGCATTTT.

This chain joins TRBV6-1 and TRBJ1-3; 9 positions match TRBD1. V gave up 4 bases and J gave up 0 bases; unmatched junction bases: 4. This CDR3 comprises 16 residues. The germline V gene has CDR1 MNHNS and CDR2 SASEGT. The CDR3 DNA reads as TGTGCCAGCAGTGCCGTGACAGGGGGCTCTGGAAACACCATATATTTT. Encoded protein: CASSAVTGGSGNTIYF.

There are many counts of this clone. The rearrangement uses TRBV7-9 and TRBJ2-1, with D maybe TRBD1 (6 bases). Germline values: CDR1 SEHNR, CDR2 FQNEAQ (reference sequence). The CDR3 has 12 residues. Between the trimmed V and J ends, which lost 5 bases and 10 bases, there was a span of 12 bases. DNA for the CDR3: TGTGCCAGCAGCCCACAGGGACGGGAGCAGTTCTTC. It encodes CASSPQGREQFF.

This chain connects TRBV9 to TRBJ1-1, with TRBD1 matching 12 bases. Trimming at V came to 3 bases and at J to 0 bases, leaving 3 bases not matched to a gene. Germline lookup yields CDR1 SGDLS and CDR2 YYNGEE. The CDR3 length is 16 residues. The CDR3 loop reads CASSGGQGAMNTEAFF. Here the CDR3 DNA reads TGTGCCAGCAGCGGGGGACAGGGGGCTATGAACACTGAAGCTTTCTTT.

The genes are TRBV5-1 and TRBJ1-1, with TRBD1 matching over 9 bases. The ends lost 1 base at V and 6 bases at J; junction bases unmatched: 10. Germline CDR1 is SGHRS and CDR2 is YFSETQ. This CDR3 is 16 amino acids long. CDR3 protein: CASSLTSGQGRAEAFF. The CDR3 DNA follows: TGCGCCAGCAGCTTGACCTCTGGACAGGGGCGGGCTGAAGCTTTCTTT.

The V gene is TRBV29-1, the J gene TRBJ1-2, with D possibly being TRBD1 (6 bases). The germline CDR1 and CDR2 sequences are SQVTM and ANQGSEA. V lost 4 bases to trimming and J lost 4 bases, with 16 bases between them. The CDR3 has 14 amino acids. The CDR3 loop reads CSVVALQGSYGYTF. In DNA, the CDR3 is TGCAGCGTTGTGGCCTTACAGGGTTCCTATGGCTACACCTTC.

The V and J genes are TRBV10-3 and TRBJ1-1; D not certain. The CDR3 runs 12 residues. V shed 6 bases and J shed 3 bases, with 8 bases lying between them. Germline assignment: CDR1 ENHRY and CDR2 SYGVKD. CDR3 sequence (DNA): TGTGCCATCAGGAATCGGGACACTGAAGCTTTCTTT. Its protein product is CAIRNRDTEAFF.

The chain recombines TRBV7-8 with TRBJ2-7, with D possibly TRBD2 on 6 matching bases. CDR3 length equals 15 residues. Trimming shortened V by 4 bases and J by 3 bases, and 16 bases separated the two germline ends. Germline CDR1 and CDR2: SGHVS and FQNEAQ. CDR3 nucleotide sequence: TGTGCCAGCAGCTCGCGCGGTAGGCGGGACTACGAGCAGTACTTC. Its protein product is CASSSRGRRDYEQYF.

V gene TRBV9 combines with J gene TRBJ2-5; TRBD1 is a possible D gene (6 bases). Per the germline V gene, CDR1 is SGDLS and CDR2 is YYNGEE. The V and J ends lost 0 bases and 5 bases respectively, with 11 bases between them. The CDR3 is 14 amino acids. CDR3 sequence: CASSVEVRGETQYF. CDR3 coding DNA: TGTGCCAGCAGCGTAGAAGTCAGGGGTGAGACCCAGTACTTC.

V gene TRBV19 combines with J gene TRBJ2-2; 8 bases are shared with TRBD2. The junction had 9 bases not matched to a gene; V was cut back by 6 bases and J by 3 bases. Germline V gives CDR1 LNHDA, CDR2 SQIVND (reference sequence). This CDR3 is 16 amino acids long. The DNA for the CDR3 is TGTGCCAGTAGCATTCCGGGGGGGCAGGACACCGGGGAGCTGTTTTTT. Its protein is CASSIPGGQDTGELFF. Variable domain in full (rest from reference TRBV19 and TRBJ2-2): DGGITQSPKYLFRKEGQNVTLSCEQNLNHDAMYWYRQDPGQGLRLIYYSQIVNDFQKGDIAEGYSVSREKKESFPLTVTSAQKNPTAFYLCASSIPGGQDTGELFFGEGSRLTVL.

This clone was seen a handful of times. For the CDR3, the DNA is TGTGCCAGCAGCTCCGGACAGGGCTTTGGAAACACCATATATTTT. Protein: CASSSGQGFGNTIYF. This chain links TRBV5-5 with TRBJ1-3, with TRBD1 matching over 8 bases. The germline gives CDR1 SGHKS, CDR2 YYEKEE (reference sequence). With 3 bases clipped from V and 3 bases from J, the junction kept 5 bases outside the gene matches. There are 15 residues in the CDR3.

The chain is built from TRBV4-1 and TRBJ2-3; 9 positions match TRBD2. This CDR3 is built from 17 residues. Germline lookup yields CDR1 MGHRA and CDR2 YSYEKL. J lost 5 bases, V lost 3 bases, and 12 bases had no gene match. CDR3 sequence: CASSHLVAGGLEDTQYF. CDR3 DNA: TGCGCCAGCAGCCACCTTGTGGCGGGGGGGCTTGAAGATACGCAGTATTTT.

The rearrangement uses TRBV5-1 and TRBJ1-6; D remains unclear. CDR3 size: 16 residues. The V gene's germline CDR1 is SGHRS and CDR2 YFSETQ. Trimming pared 0 bases from V and 7 bases from J, leaving 14 bases between. CDR3 region: CASSLGSTNTNSPLHF. Written as DNA, the CDR3 is TGCGCCAGCAGCTTGGGATCGACAAACACCAATTCACCCCTCCACTTT.

The chain joins TRBV18 to TRBJ2-7; D is perhaps TRBD1 (6 bases). The CDR3 extends over 16 amino acids. V was shortened by 5 bases and J by 7 bases, with 24 bases between the two germline ends. The germline CDR1 and CDR2 sequences are KGHSH and LQKENI. CDR3: CASSLQGVVNRGEQYF. The CDR3 DNA is TGTGCCAGCTCATTACAGGGTGTGGTCAATCGTGGGGAGCAGTACTTC. The variable domain in full, completed from reference TRBV18 and TRBJ2-7, reads NAGVMQNPRHLVRRRGQEARLRCSPMKGHSHVYWYRQLPEEGLKFMVYLQKENIIDESGMPKERFSAEFPKEGPSILRIQQVVRGDSAAYFCASSLQGVVNRGEQYFGPGTRLTVT.

In its sample, this clone was seen once. The CDR3 loop is CASSSYATSTDTQYF. The CDR3 nucleotides are TGTGCCAGCAGTTCTTACGCGACTAGCACAGATACGCAGTATTTT. J is TRBJ2-3 and V is TRBV27; D unclear. Trimming took 4 bases from V and 0 from J, leaving 11 bases between them. CDR1 is MNHEY and CDR2 is SMNVEV in the germline V gene (reference sequence). CDR3 size: 15 residues.

The chain employs TRBV6-2 or TRBV6-3 and TRBJ2-7; tentative D call: TRBD1 (5 bases). The CDR3 is 14 residues long. Germline lookup yields CDR1 MNHEY and CDR2 SVGEGT. Trimming removed 6 bases from V and 2 bases from J, with 14 bases in between. The CDR3 nucleotides are TGTGCCAGCAGCGCAACAGGCCTAACCTACGAGCAGTACTTC. Its translation: CASSATGLTYEQYF.